This T cell receptor (beta chain) was sequenced in a study of T-cell reconstitution after alpha-beta-depleted transplantation in children. This clonotype was observed a handful of times. Preparation of the TCRbeta library used unique molecular identifiers. TCRdb fed the PCR reads into MiXCR, producing one record per CDR3 protein. The sample consists of about 540,000 distinct CDR3 sequences, around 19% of them appearing once. Germline V gene data show CDR1 as SGHRS and CDR2 as YFSETQ. V lost 4 bases to trimming and J lost 3 bases; unmatched junction nucleotides: 6. CDR3 length: 14 residues. The TCR sequence derives from a human donor who donated a stem cell graft to a child with acute lymphoblastic leukemia. The source material was PBMCs from the stem cell graft donor, sampled from the stem cell graft. The V and J genes are TRBV5-1 and TRBJ1-2; 7 nucleotides match TRBD1. The CDR3 nucleotides are TGCGCCAGCAGCGCCCTCACAGGGGACTATGGCTACACCTTC. It yields the protein CASSALTGDYGYTF. Full variable domain (outside the CDR3, taken from reference TRBV5-1 and TRBJ1-2): KAGVTQTPRYLIKTRGQQVTLSCSPISGHRSVSWYQQTPGQGLQFLFEYFSETQRNKGNFPGRFSGRQFSNSRSEMNVSTLELGDSALYLCASSALTGDYGYTFGSGTRLTVV.